A selection of T cell receptor beta chains follows, all from one sample in a study of identical twins. TCRdb passed the 5' RACE reads through MiXCR, listing each CDR3 protein once. The sample carries around 530,000 distinct CDR3 sequences, 12% to 15% recorded once. The sample was also linked to a second study, of yellow fever vaccine responses in identical twins.

The material sequenced was CD4+ T cells sorted from blood. The receptors were sampled from a woman younger than 35 in good health. Both conserved end residues are part of each CDR3. The order of the fields is CDR3 protein, V gene.

CASSRLQDTEAFF,TRBV14
CASSLATQLYNEQFF,TRBV12-3/TRBV12-4
CASTRASGHYNEQFF,TRBV12-3/TRBV12-4
CSATPTGITEAFF,TRBV20-1
CASSHFGSGETQYF,TRBV4-1
CASSLWSDRDYEQYF,TRBV28
CSARDTMRTGELFF,TRBV20-1
CASSDRVLGEQFF,TRBV10-2
CASSEAGYQPQHF,TRBV25-1
CASSLIRDRKDNEQFF,TRBV11-2
CSARTGPGELFF,TRBV29-1
CASRKPAGPTQYF,TRBV28
CASSAGPNPYEQYF,TRBV9
CSAPTSGRAFNEQFF,TRBV20-1
CASSPQAEQPQHF,TRBV18
CASSQDLSVRSEKLFF,TRBV4-1
CASSLEAGSKNIQYF,TRBV5-4
CASSRRDRGVYGYTF,TRBV3-1
CAISDSDYEQYF,TRBV10-3
CASSQEGALGGTTRQETQYF,TRBV3-1
CASSPGGLAGNNEQFF,TRBV5-1
CSARGQGKEKLFF,TRBV20-1
CSVNAGSYTGELFF,TRBV29-1